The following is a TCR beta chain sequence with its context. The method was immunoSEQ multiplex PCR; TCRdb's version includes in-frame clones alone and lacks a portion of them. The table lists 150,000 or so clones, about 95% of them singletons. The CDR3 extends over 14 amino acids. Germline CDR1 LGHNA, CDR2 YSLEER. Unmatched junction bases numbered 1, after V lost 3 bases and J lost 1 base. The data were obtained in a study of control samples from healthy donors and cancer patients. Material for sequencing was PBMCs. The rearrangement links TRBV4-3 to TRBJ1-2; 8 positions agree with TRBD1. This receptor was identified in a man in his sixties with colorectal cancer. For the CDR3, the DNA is TGCGCCAGCAGCCAGGACAGGGTTAACTATGGCTACACCTTC. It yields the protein CASSQDRVNYGYTF.